A single TCR beta chain is shown here with its context. The CDR3 has 15 residues. Germline CDR1 and CDR2: MDHEN and SYDVKM. Trimming removed 6 bases at V and 2 bases at J, with 16 bases between. The record originates from a study of blood T cell repertoires in COVID-19. Looking at the study overall: Sources were T cells, B-cell-depleted T cells, or PBMCs; the material itself was cDNA or gDNA.

Original processing methods: Reference gene primer amplification gave estimated nucleated cell counts. Repertoires were generated with immunoSEQ multiplex PCR, while TCRdb's copy carries only in-frame clones and drops some. V and J calls and clone size are as listed in that table; D and trimming were resolved from the DNA. The sample holds 350,000 to 450,000 clones; 85% are singletons and the top ten take roughly 3.6%. The sample consisted of peripheral blood. This receptor was identified in a woman aged 18-35 years with acute or convalescent COVID-19. The rearrangement joins TRBV28 to TRBJ2-5; D remains unclear. The CDR3 DNA is TGTGCCAGCAGCTCCGGCAGTAAGACACAAGAGACCCAGTACTTC. It codes for CASSSGSKTQETQYF.